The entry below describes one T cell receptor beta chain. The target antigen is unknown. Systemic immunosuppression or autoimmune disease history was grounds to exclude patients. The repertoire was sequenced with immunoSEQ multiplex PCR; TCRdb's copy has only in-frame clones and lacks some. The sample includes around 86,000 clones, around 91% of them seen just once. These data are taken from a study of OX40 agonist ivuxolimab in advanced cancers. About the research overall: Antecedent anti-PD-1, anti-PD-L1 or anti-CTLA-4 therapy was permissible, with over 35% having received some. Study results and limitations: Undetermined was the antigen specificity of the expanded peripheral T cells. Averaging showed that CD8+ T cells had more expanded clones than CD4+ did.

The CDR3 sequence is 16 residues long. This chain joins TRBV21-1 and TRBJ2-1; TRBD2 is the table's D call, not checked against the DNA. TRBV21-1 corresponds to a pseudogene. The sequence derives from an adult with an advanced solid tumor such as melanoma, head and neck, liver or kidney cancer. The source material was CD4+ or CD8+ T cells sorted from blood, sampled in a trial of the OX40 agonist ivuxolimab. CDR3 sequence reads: CASSPAGLAGYNEQFF. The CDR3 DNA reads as TGTGCCAGCAGCCCCGCTGGACTAGCCGGGTACAATGAGCAGTTCTTC.